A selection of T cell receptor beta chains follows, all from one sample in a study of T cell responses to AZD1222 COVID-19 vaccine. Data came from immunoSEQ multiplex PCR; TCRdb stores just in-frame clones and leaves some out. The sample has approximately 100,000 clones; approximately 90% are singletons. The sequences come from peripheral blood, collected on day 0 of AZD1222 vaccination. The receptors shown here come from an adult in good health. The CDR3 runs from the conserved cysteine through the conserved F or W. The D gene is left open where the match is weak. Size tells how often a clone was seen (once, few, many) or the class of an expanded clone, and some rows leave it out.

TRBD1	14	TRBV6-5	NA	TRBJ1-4	CASSRTGGREKLFF	TGTGCCAGCAGTCGGACAGGGGGAAGAGAAAAACTGTTTTTT
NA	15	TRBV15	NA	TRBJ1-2	CATAPQGSVGYGYTF	TGTGCCACGGCCCCGCAGGGTAGCGTAGGCTATGGCTACACCTTC
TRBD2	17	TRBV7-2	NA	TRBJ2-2	CASSLVGGGINTGELFF	TGTGCCAGCAGCTTAGTTGGCGGGGGAATAAACACCGGGGAGCTGTTTTTT
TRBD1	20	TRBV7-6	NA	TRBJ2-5	CASSLGDRVTRIKTQETQYF	TGTGCCAGCAGCTTAGGGGACAGGGTAACCCGAATTAAGACACAAGAGACCCAGTACTTC
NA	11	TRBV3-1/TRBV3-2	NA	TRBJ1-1	CASSTEVEAFF	TGTGCCTCCTCAACCGAGGTTGAAGCTTTCTTT
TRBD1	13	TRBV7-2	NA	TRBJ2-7	CASSLGTGYEQYF	TGTGCCAGCAGCTTAGGGACAGGTTACGAGCAGTACTTC
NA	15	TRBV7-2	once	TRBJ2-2	CASSLEGFRTGELFF	TGTGCCAGCAGCTTAGAAGGTTTCAGGACCGGGGAGCTGTTTTTT
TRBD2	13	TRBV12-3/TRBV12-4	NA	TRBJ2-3	CASSPRDSGVVHF	TGTGCCAGCAGTCCCCGTGATAGCGGGGTGGTACATTTT
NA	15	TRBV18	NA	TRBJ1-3	CASSPVNAAGNTIYF	TGTGCCAGCTCACCAGTTAACGCGGCTGGAAACACCATATATTTT
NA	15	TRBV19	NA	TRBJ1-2	CASSTLRDLYYGYTF	TGTGCCAGTAGTACCCTGAGGGACCTCTACTATGGCTACACCTTC
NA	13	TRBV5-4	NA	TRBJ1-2	CASSFGGQYGYTF	TGTGCCAGCAGCTTCGGTGGCCAGTATGGCTACACCTTC
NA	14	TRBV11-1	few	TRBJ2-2	CASSSKTGAGELFF	TGTGCCAGCAGCTCGAAGACAGGCGCCGGGGAGCTGTTTTTT
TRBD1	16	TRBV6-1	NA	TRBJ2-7	CASSEGRDRGGHEQYF	TGTGCCAGCAGTGAGGGCCGGGACAGGGGAGGCCACGAGCAGTACTTC
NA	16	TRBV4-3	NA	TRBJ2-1	CASSAQTSGSYNEQFF	TGCGCCAGCAGCGCTCAGACTAGTGGGTCCTACAATGAGCAGTTCTTC
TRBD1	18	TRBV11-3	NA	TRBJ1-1	CASSLDPGQGPWNTEAFF	TGTGCCAGCAGCTTAGATCCAGGACAGGGGCCTTGGAACACTGAAGCTTTCTTT
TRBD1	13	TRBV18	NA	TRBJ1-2	CASSPGGQGIYTF	TGTGCCAGCTCACCAGGGGGACAGGGTATCTACACCTTC
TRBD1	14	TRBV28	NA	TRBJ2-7	CASTPAGTGHEQYF	TGTGCCAGCACCCCGGCTGGGACAGGGCACGAGCAGTACTTC
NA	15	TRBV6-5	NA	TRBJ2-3	CATRRAGAVADTQYF	TGTGCCACACGCCGGGCAGGGGCGGTCGCTGATACGCAGTATTTT
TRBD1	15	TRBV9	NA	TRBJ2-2	CASSVTGGGTGELFF	TGTGCCAGCAGCGTCACAGGGGGAGGAACCGGGGAGCTGTTTTTT
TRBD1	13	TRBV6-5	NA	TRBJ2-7	CASILDRGYEQYF	TGTGCCAGCATACTGGACAGGGGGTACGAGCAGTACTTC
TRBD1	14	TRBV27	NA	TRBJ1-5	CASSPRTGRQPQHF	TGTGCCAGCAGTCCCCGGACAGGAAGACAGCCCCAGCATTTT
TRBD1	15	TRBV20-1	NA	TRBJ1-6	CSASPGTGRNSPLHF	TGCAGTGCTAGTCCCGGGACAGGGAGGAATTCACCCCTCCACTTT
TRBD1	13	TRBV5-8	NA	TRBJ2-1	CASSSRTGNEQFF	TGTGCCAGCAGCTCAAGGACAGGGAATGAGCAGTTCTTC
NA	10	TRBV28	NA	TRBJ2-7	CASSSNEQYF	TGTGCCAGCAGTTCGAACGAGCAGTACTTC
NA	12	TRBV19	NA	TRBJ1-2	CASSRADPGYTF	TGTGCCAGCTCCCGGGCAGACCCAGGCTACACCTTC
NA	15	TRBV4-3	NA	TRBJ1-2	CASSQDPQGIYGYTF	TGCGCCAGCAGCCAAGATCCCCAGGGGATCTATGGCTACACCTTC
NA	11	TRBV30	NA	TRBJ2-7	CAWGKQGGQYF	TGTGCCTGGGGGAAACAGGGAGGGCAGTACTTC
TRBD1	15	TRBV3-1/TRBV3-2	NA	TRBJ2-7	CASSRLPGQGTEQYF	TGTGCCAGCAGCCGACTACCGGGACAGGGAACGGAGCAGTACTTC
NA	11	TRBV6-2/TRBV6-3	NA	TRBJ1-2	CASSYLDTYTF	TGTGCCAGCAGTTACCTGGACACCTACACCTTC
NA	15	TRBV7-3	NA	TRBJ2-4	CASSPGAGGRSIQYF	TGTGCCAGCAGCCCAGGGGCCGGGGGGCGGTCCATTCAGTACTTC
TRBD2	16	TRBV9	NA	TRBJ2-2	CASSVGAGVNTGELFF	TGTGCCAGCAGCGTAGGAGCGGGAGTGAACACCGGGGAGCTGTTTTTT
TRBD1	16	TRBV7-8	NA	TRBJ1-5	CASSLGTGGANQPQHF	TGTGCCAGCAGCTTAGGGACAGGAGGGGCTAATCAGCCCCAGCATTTT
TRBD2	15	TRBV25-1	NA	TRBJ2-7	CASTPTSGGAAEQYF	TGTGCCAGCACCCCGACTAGCGGGGGGGCCGCCGAGCAGTACTTC
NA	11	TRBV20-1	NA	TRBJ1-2	CSGVSNYGYTF	TGCTCGGGGGTCTCTAACTATGGCTACACCTTC
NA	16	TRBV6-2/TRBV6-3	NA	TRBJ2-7	CASSYSTSWEGYEQYF	TGTGCCAGCAGTTACTCTACATCCTGGGAAGGGTACGAGCAGTACTTC
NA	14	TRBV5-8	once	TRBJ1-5	CASSTRPGNQPQHF	TGTGCCAGCAGCACGAGACCCGGCAATCAGCCCCAGCATTTT
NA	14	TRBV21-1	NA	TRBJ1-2	CASSGDRRIDGYTF	TGTGCCAGCAGCGGAGACCGCAGGATCGATGGCTACACCTTC
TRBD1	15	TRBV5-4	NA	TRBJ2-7	CASSLKGGASYEQYF	TGTGCCAGCAGCTTGAAAGGGGGCGCATCCTACGAGCAGTACTTC
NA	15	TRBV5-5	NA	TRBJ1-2	CASSLAGARMDGYTF	TGTGCCAGCAGCTTGGCTGGGGCGCGGATGGACGGCTACACCTTC
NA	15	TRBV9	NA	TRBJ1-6	CASSGWGAVGSPLHF	TGTGCCAGCAGCGGATGGGGGGCAGTTGGATCACCCCTCCACTTT
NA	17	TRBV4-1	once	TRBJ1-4	CASSRRLDAGFNEKLFF	TGCGCCAGCAGCCGTCGGCTAGATGCGGGATTTAATGAAAAACTGTTTTTT
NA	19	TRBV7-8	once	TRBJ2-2	CASSISRIRDRMNTGELFF	TGTGCCAGCAGCATTAGTAGAATCCGGGACCGGATGAACACCGGGGAGCTGTTTTTT
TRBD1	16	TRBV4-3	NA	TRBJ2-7	CASSSSGTGGRYEQYF	TGCGCCAGCAGCTCCTCCGGGACAGGGGGCCGCTACGAGCAGTACTTC
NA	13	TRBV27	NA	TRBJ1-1	CASSSTTGTEAFF	TGTGCCAGCAGTTCTACAACAGGTACTGAAGCTTTCTTT
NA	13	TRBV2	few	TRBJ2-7	CASSVQQGSEQYF	TGTGCCAGCAGTGTTCAACAGGGTTCCGAGCAGTACTTC
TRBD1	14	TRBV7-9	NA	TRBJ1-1	CASSLPGGRTEAFF	TGTGCCAGCAGCTTACCAGGGGGGAGAACTGAAGCTTTCTTT